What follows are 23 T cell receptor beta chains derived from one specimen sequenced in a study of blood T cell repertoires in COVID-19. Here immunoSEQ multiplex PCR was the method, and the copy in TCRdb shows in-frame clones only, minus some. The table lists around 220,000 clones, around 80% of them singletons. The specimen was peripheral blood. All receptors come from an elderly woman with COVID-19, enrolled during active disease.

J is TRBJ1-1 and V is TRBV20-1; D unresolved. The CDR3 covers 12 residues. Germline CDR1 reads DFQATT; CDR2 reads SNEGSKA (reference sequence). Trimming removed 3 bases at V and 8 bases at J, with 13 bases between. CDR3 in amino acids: CSASQGLLEAFF. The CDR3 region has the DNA TGCAGTGCTAGTCAAGGACTGCTGGAAGCTTTCTTT.

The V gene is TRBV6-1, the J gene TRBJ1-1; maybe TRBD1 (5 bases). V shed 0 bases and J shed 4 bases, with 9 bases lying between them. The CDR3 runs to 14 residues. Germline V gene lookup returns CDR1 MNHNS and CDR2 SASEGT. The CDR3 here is CASSEALTVTEAFF. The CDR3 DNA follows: TGTGCCAGCAGTGAAGCGCTGACAGTCACTGAAGCTTTCTTT.

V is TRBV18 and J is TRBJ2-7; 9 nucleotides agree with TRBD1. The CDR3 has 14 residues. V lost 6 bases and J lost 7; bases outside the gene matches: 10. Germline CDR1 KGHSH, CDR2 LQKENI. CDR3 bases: TGTGCCAGCTCGCCCGAACAGGGGGCTGGGGAGCAGTACTTC. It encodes CASSPEQGAGEQYF.

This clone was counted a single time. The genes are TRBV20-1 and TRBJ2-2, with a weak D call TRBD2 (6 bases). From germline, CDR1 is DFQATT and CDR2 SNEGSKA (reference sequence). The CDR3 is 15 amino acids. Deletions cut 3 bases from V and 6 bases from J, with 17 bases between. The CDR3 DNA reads TGCAGTGCTAGTTCAACTAGCCGGGGCTCCGGGGAGCTGTTTTTT. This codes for CSASSTSRGSGELFF.

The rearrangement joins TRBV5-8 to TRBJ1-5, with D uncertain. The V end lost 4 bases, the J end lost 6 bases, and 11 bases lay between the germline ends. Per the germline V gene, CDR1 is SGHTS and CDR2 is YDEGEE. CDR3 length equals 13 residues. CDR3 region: CASSRRFFQPQHF. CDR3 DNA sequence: TGTGCCAGCAGCCGCAGGTTTTTTCAGCCCCAGCATTTT.

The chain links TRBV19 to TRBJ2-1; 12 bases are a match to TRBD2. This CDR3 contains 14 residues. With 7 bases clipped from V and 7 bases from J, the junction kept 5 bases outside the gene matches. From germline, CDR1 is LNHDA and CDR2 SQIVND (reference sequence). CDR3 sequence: CASNGLAGQNEQFF. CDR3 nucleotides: TGTGCCAGTAATGGACTAGCGGGGCAAAATGAGCAGTTCTTC.

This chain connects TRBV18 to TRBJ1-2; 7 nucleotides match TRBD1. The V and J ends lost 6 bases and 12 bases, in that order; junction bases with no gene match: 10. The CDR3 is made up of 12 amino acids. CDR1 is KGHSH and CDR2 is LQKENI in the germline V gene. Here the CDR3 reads CASSRDREGDTF. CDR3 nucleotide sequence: TGTGCCAGCTCTAGAGACAGGGAAGGGGACACCTTC.

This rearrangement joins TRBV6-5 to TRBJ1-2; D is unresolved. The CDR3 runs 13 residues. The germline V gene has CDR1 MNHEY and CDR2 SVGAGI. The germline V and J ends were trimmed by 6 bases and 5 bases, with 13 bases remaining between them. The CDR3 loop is CASSASAPYGYTF. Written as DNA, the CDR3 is TGTGCCAGCAGCGCCAGCGCACCTTATGGCTACACCTTC.

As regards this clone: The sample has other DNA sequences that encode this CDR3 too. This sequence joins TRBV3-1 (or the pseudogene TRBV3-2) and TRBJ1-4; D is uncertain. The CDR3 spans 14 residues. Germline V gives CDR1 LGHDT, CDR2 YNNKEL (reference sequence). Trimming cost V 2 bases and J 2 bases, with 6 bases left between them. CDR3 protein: CASSQRGTNEKLFF. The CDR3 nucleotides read TGTGCCAGCAGCCAAAGAGGGACTAATGAAAAACTGTTTTTT.

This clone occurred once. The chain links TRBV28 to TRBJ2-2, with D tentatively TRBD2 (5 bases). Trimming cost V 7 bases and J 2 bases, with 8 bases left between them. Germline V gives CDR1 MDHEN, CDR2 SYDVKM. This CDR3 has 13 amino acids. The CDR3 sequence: CASKGSNTGELFF. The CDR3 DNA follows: TGTGCCAGCAAAGGGAGTAACACCGGGGAGCTGTTTTTT. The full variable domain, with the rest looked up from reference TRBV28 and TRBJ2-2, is DVKVTQSSRYLVKRTGEKVFLECVQDMDHENMFWYRQDPGLGLRLIYFSYDVKMKEKGDIPEGYSVSREKKERFSLILESASTNQTSMYLCASKGSNTGELFFGEGSRLTVL.

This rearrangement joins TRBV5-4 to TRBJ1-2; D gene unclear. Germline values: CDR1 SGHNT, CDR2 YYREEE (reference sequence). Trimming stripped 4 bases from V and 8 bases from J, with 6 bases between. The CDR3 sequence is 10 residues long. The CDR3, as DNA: TGTGCCAGCAGCCCACAGGGCTACACCTTC. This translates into CASSPQGYTF.

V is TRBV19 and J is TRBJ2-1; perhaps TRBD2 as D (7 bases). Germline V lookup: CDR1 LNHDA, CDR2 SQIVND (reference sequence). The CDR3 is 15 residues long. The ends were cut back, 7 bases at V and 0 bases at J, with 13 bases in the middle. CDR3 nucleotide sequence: TGTGCCAGTATCGCCGGGGGGCACTCCTACAATGAGCAGTTCTTC. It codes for CASIAGGHSYNEQFF.

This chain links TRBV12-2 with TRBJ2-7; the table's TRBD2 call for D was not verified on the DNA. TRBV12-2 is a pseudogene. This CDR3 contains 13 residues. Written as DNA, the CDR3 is TGTGCAAGTATTCCGGACCGGGGTTACGAGCAGTACTTC. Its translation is CASIPDRGYEQYF.

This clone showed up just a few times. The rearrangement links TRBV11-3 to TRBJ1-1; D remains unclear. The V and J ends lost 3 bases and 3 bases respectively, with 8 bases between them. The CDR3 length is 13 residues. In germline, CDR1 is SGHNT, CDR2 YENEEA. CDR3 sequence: CASSFLAYTEAFF. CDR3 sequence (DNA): TGTGCCAGCAGCTTCCTGGCCTACACTGAAGCTTTCTTT.

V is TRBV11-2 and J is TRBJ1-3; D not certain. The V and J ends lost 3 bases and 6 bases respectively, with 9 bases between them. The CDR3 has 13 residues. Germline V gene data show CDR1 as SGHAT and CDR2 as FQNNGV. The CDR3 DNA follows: TGTGCCAGCAGCTTCAATGAGATAAACACCATATATTTT. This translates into CASSFNEINTIYF.

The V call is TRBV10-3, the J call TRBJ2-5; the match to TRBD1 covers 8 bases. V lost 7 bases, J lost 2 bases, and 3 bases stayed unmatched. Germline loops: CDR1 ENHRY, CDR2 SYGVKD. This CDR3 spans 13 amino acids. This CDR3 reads CAITGQGQETQYF. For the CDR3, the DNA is TGTGCCATCACCGGACAGGGACAAGAGACCCAGTACTTC.

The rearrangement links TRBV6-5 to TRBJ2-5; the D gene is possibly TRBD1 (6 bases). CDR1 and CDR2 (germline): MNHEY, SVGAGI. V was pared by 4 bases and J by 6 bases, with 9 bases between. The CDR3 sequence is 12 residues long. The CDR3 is CASSSRDKTQYF. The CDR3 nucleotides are TGTGCCAGCAGTTCTCGGGACAAGACCCAGTACTTC.

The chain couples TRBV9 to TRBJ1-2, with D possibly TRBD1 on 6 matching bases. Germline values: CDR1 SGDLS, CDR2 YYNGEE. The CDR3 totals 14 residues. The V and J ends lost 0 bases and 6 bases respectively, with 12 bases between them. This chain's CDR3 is CASSVGGRGDGYTF. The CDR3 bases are TGTGCCAGCAGCGTAGGGGGCAGGGGAGATGGCTACACCTTC.

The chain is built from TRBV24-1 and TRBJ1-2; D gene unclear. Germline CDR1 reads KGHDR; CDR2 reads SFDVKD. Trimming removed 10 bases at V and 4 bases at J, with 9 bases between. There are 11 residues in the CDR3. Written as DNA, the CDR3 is TGTGCCACTTCGGGAACCTATGGCTACACCTTC. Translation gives CATSGTYGYTF.

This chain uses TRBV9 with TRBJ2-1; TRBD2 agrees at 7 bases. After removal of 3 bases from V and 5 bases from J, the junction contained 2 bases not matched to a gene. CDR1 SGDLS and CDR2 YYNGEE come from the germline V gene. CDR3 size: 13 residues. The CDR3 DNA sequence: TGTGCCAGCAGCGCCGGGACTAACAATGAGCAGTTCTTC. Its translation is CASSAGTNNEQFF.

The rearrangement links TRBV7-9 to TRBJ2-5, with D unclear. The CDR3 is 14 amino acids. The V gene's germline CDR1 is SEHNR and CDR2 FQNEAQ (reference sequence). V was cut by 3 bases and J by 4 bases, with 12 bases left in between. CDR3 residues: CASSFGPFIETQYF. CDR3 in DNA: TGTGCCAGCAGCTTTGGGCCATTCATAGAGACCCAGTACTTC.

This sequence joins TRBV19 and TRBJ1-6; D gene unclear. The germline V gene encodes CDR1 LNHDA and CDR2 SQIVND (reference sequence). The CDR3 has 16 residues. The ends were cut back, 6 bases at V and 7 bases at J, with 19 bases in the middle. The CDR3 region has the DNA TGTGCCAGTAGCCTACAACCGGTGTCCGGGAATTCACCCCTCCACTTT. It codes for CASSLQPVSGNSPLHF.

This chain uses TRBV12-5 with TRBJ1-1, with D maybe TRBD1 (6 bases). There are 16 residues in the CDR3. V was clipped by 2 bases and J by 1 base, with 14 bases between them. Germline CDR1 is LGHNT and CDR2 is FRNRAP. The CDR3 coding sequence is TGTGCTAGTGGTTTGCATACAGGGTCCGGGAACACTGAAGCTTTCTTT. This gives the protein CASGLHTGSGNTEAFF. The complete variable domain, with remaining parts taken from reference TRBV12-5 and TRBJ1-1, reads DARVTQTPRHKVTEMGQEVTMRCQPILGHNTVFWYRQTMMQGLELLAYFRNRAPLDDSGMPKDRFSAEMPDATLATLKIQPSEPRDSAVYFCASGLHTGSGNTEAFFGQGTRLTVV.